What follows are 26 T cell receptor beta chains derived from one specimen sequenced in a study of identical twins. A single record per CDR3 protein comes from TCRdb applying MiXCR to the 5' RACE reads. The sample carries hundreds of thousands of distinct CDR3 sequences, about 7% recorded once. This sample also belongs to another study, concerning yellow fever vaccine responses in identical twins.

Sequencing was performed on memory (CD45RO+) T cells sorted from blood. The receptor set was obtained from a woman aged 18-30 years in good health.

The J gene is TRBJ2-2, the V gene TRBV20-1; 10 nucleotides match TRBD2. Germline V gives CDR1 DFQATT, CDR2 SNEGSKA (reference sequence). Trimming cost V 2 bases and J 2 bases; bases outside gene matches: 8. CDR3 size: 17 residues. CDR3 DNA sequence: TGCAGTGCTAGACGCCCGTTAGCGGGGGGTAACACCGGGGAGCTGTTTTTT. Its protein product is CSARRPLAGGNTGELFF.

In its sample, this clonotype was seen a few times. V usage is TRBV11-2 and J usage is TRBJ2-1; TRBD2 matches at 7 bases. Germline V gene sequence: CDR1 SGHAT, CDR2 FQNNGV. Germline trimming cut 1 base from V and 6 bases from J; bases unmatched to any gene: 6. The CDR3 totals 15 residues. CDR3 amino acids: CASSLVGGLGNEQFF. DNA of the CDR3: TGTGCCAGCAGCTTAGTGGGAGGACTAGGCAATGAGCAGTTCTTC.

This chain connects TRBV12-3 or TRBV12-4 to TRBJ2-5, with unresolved D. This CDR3 has 16 residues. Trimming removed 3 bases from V and 2 bases from J, with 16 bases in between. CDR3 in amino acids: CASSFRVVEWQETQYF. DNA of the CDR3: TGTGCCAGCAGTTTTCGGGTCGTGGAGTGGCAAGAGACCCAGTACTTC.

This clonotype appeared many times. The genes are TRBV5-5 and TRBJ2-1; TRBD1 matches at 8 bases. V dropped 4 bases and J dropped 0; count of bases not matched to a gene: 3. This CDR3 is built from 15 residues. Germline CDR1 is SGHKS and CDR2 is YYEKEE (reference sequence). The chain's CDR3 is CASSTDRASYNEQFF. In DNA form, the CDR3 reads TGTGCCAGCAGCACGGACAGGGCCTCCTACAATGAGCAGTTCTTC.

This clonotype showed up just a few times. The CDR3 region is CASSPRLAGDSETQYF. The CDR3 DNA reads TGTGCCAGCAGTCCCCGACTAGCGGGAGATTCGGAGACCCAGTACTTC. V is TRBV27 and J is TRBJ2-5; the match to TRBD2 covers 12 bases. V lost 5 bases to trimming and J lost 5 bases; unmatched junction nucleotides: 9. Per germline, CDR1 MNHEY and CDR2 SMNVEV (reference sequence). The CDR3 runs to 16 residues.

Ten or more counts support this clonotype. This chain connects TRBV21-1 to TRBJ2-1; TRBD1 reflects the table's D call only, with no check against the DNA. TRBV21-1 is recorded as a pseudogene. The CDR3 spans 16 residues. The CDR3 is CASSTSGGPSYNEQFF. The DNA of the CDR3 is TGTGCCAGCAGCACCAGTGGGGGACCGTCCTACAATGAGCAGTTCTTC.

The V call is TRBV5-1, the J call TRBJ1-2, with 7 bases aligning to TRBD1. The CDR3 contains 19 residues. V gave up 4 bases and J gave up 8 bases; unmatched junction bases: 26. Germline loops: CDR1 SGHRS, CDR2 YFSETQ. This chain's CDR3 is CASSPGRVLAGGVLGGYTF. Here the CDR3 DNA reads TGCGCCAGCAGCCCGGGACGGGTTCTGGCAGGGGGTGTTCTCGGGGGCTACACCTTC. The entire variable domain, with the rest obtained from reference TRBV5-1 and TRBJ1-2, is as follows: KAGVTQTPRYLIKTRGQQVTLSCSPISGHRSVSWYQQTPGQGLQFLFEYFSETQRNKGNFPGRFSGRQFSNSRSEMNVSTLELGDSALYLCASSPGRVLAGGVLGGYTFGSGTRLTVV.

CDR3 protein: CASMGVRGYTF. CDR3 nucleotide sequence: TGTGCCAGCATGGGGGTGCGGGGCTACACCTTC. V and J are TRBV28 and TRBJ1-2; the D gene is possibly TRBD1 (5 bases). The V gene lost 7 bases and the J gene lost 8 bases, with 11 bases spanning the gap. The CDR3 has 11 residues. Germline assignment: CDR1 MDHEN and CDR2 SYDVKM.

This clonotype came up many times. The chain joins TRBV5-5 to TRBJ2-1, with 12 bases matching TRBD2. The V and J ends lost 2 bases and 15 bases, in that order; junction bases with no gene match: 12. Looked up from germline, CDR1 is SGHKS and CDR2 is YYEKEE (reference sequence). The CDR3 is made up of 15 amino acids. CDR3 DNA sequence: TGTGCCAGCAGCTTTAACCCCTACCTAGCGGGGGGGTGGTTCTTC. Protein: CASSFNPYLAGGWFF.

This clonotype appeared a few times. The V gene is TRBV7-7, the J gene TRBJ2-5, with unresolved D. This CDR3 has 14 amino acids. V was trimmed by 4 bases and J by 5 bases, leaving 14 bases between them. Looked up from germline, CDR1 is SSHAT and CDR2 is FNYEAQ (reference sequence). CDR3 protein: CASSSTRHEETQYF. The CDR3 DNA sequence: TGTGCCAGCAGCTCCACCAGACATGAGGAGACCCAGTACTTC.

This clonotype showed up many times. The V gene is TRBV5-6, the J gene TRBJ1-1, with D possibly TRBD1 on 5 matching bases. The CDR3 covers 13 residues. V was clipped by 0 bases and J by 8 bases, with 11 bases between them. The germline gives CDR1 SGHDT, CDR2 YYEEEE. CDR3 sequence reads: CASSLATGGEAFF. The CDR3 bases are TGTGCCAGCAGCTTGGCAACCGGGGGGGAAGCTTTCTTT.

This clonotype was observed many times. CDR3 sequence (DNA): TGTGCCAGCAGCGGGACTAGCGGGAGTTACGAGCAGTACTTC. Translated, it gives CASSGTSGSYEQYF. The rearrangement joins TRBV9 to TRBJ2-7, with 13 bases aligning to TRBD2. Trimming at V came to 3 bases and at J to 4 bases, leaving 1 base not matched to a gene. The length of the CDR3 is 14 residues. The germline CDR1 and CDR2 sequences are SGDLS and YYNGEE.

The count of this clonotype is one. A much larger clone differs by one base, so this may be a read error. This chain uses TRBV27 with TRBJ2-2; D is undetermined. The germline V gene encodes CDR1 MNHEY and CDR2 SMNVEV (reference sequence). Deletions cut 6 bases from V and 5 bases from J, with 10 bases between. The CDR3 contains 13 residues. This CDR3 reads CASRWLTTGELFF. The CDR3 DNA sequence: TGTGCCAGCAGATGGCTCACGACCGGGGAGCTGTTTTTT.

The V and J genes are TRBV11-1 and TRBJ2-7, with TRBD1 identical over 9 bases. The V segment lost 4 bases and the J segment 0 bases; nucleotides outside the gene matches: 13. Germline CDR1 and CDR2: SGHAT and FQDESV (reference sequence). The CDR3 is 18 residues long. The CDR3 loop reads CASSSGVVGTGSSYEQYV. CDR3 in DNA: TGTGCCAGCAGCTCCGGCGTCGTGGGGACAGGGAGCTCCTACGAGCAGTACGTC.

This CDR3 reads CASRVGNSPLHF. CDR3 DNA sequence: TGTGCCAGCAGAGTAGGGAATTCACCCCTCCACTTT. The rearrangement joins TRBV25-1 to TRBJ1-6; D not certain. Trimming removed 6 bases from V and 7 bases from J, with 7 bases in between. This CDR3 comprises 12 residues. Germline CDR1 is MGHDK and CDR2 is SYGVNS.

This clonotype was observed a handful of times. The chain is built from TRBV11-2 and TRBJ2-7; 7 bases are shared with TRBD2. The germline V gene encodes CDR1 SGHAT and CDR2 FQNNGV. The CDR3 sequence is 15 residues long. The V segment lost 5 bases and the J segment 5 bases; nucleotides outside the gene matches: 12. In nucleotides, the CDR3 is TGTGCCAGCAGCCGAACAAGCGGGAACCGCGACGAGCAGTACTTC. This gives the protein CASSRTSGNRDEQYF. Supplemented by reference TRBV11-2 and TRBJ2-7, the full variable domain reads EAGVAQSPRYKIIEKRQSVAFWCNPISGHATLYWYQQILGQGPKLLIQFQNNGVVDDSQLPKDRFSAERLKGVDSTLKIQPAKLEDSAVYLCASSRTSGNRDEQYFGPGTRLTVT.

Many counts were recorded for this clonotype. The rearrangement uses TRBV12-3 or TRBV12-4 and TRBJ2-6; possible D gene TRBD2, 6 bases. This CDR3 spans 15 amino acids. Trimming pared 3 bases from V and 4 bases from J, leaving 10 bases between. CDR3 nucleotides: TGTGCCAGCAGTTTGGCGGGATCCGGGGCCAACGTCCTGACTTTC. Translating it yields CASSLAGSGANVLTF.

This clonotype was found many times. The CDR3 DNA reads as TGCAGTGCTAGACAAAACACTGAAGCTTTCTTT. It yields the protein CSARQNTEAFF. The chain uses TRBV20-1 and TRBJ1-1; D gene ambiguous. The CDR3 covers 11 residues. The germline CDR1 and CDR2 sequences are DFQATT and SNEGSKA (reference sequence). V gave up 2 bases and J gave up 2 bases, with 3 bases separating them.

This clonotype has at least ten counts. This chain uses TRBV10-3 with TRBJ1-3; D unresolved. V lost 3 bases and J 4 bases, leaving 7 bases between the germline ends. The CDR3 runs 13 residues. Germline lookup yields CDR1 ENHRY and CDR2 SYGVKD. In nucleotides, the CDR3 is TGTGCCATCAGTGACCTAATGGGAAACACCATATATTTT. Translated, it gives CAISDLMGNTIYF.

There are many counts of this clonotype. The chain links TRBV10-2 to TRBJ2-7; weak D call: TRBD2 (5 bases). The V end was cut by 2 bases, the J end by 2 bases, with 10 bases between. CDR1 and CDR2 (germline): WSHSY, SAAADI. The length of the CDR3 is 14 residues. CDR3 nucleotide sequence: TGCGCCAGCAGTGAGCGGGGAGAGACCTACGAGCAGTACGTC. It encodes CASSERGETYEQYV.

This clonotype occurred many times. This CDR3 reads CASTIDRVSTEAFF. The CDR3 DNA reads TGTGCCAGCACCATAGACAGGGTTTCCACTGAAGCTTTCTTT. V usage is TRBV6-1 and J usage is TRBJ1-1; 7 bases fit TRBD1. The CDR3 is made up of 14 amino acids. Germline V CDR1 and CDR2: MNHNS, SASEGT. Trimming at V came to 7 bases and at J to 4 bases, leaving 9 bases not matched to a gene.

The chain carries TRBV19 and TRBJ2-2; D possibly corresponds to TRBD1 (6 bases). This CDR3 contains 14 residues. Germline loops: CDR1 LNHDA, CDR2 SQIVND (reference sequence). V was pared by 3 bases and J by 5 bases, with 10 bases between. The CDR3 reads CASSMGHLTGELFF. The DNA of the CDR3 is TGTGCCAGTAGTATGGGACATTTAACCGGGGAGCTGTTTTTT.

A few counts support this clonotype. This chain joins TRBV20-1 and TRBJ2-7; no clear D. V lost 0 bases and J 7 bases, leaving 16 bases between the germline ends. Per the germline V gene, CDR1 is DFQATT and CDR2 is SNEGSKA (reference sequence). CDR3 length equals 14 residues. The CDR3 loop reads CSARDQTAYREQYF. In DNA, the CDR3 is TGCAGTGCTAGAGATCAAACCGCCTATCGGGAGCAGTACTTC.

This chain connects TRBV20-1 to TRBJ1-5, with D possibly TRBD1 on 6 matching bases. Trimming pared 3 bases from V and 3 bases from J, leaving 15 bases between. CDR1 and CDR2 from the germline V gene are DFQATT and SNEGSKA (reference sequence). The CDR3 is 15 amino acids. The CDR3 sequence is CSARGTQGDNQPQHF. The CDR3 DNA is TGCAGTGCTAGGGGGACACAAGGGGACAATCAGCCCCAGCATTTT.

This clonotype was recorded many times. This chain connects TRBV4-2 to TRBJ2-2, with unresolved D. The CDR3 has 15 amino acids. The germline CDR1 and CDR2 sequences are LGHNA and YNFKEQ. V was clipped by 0 bases and J by 6 bases, with 11 bases between them. The CDR3 DNA sequence: TGTGCCAGCAGCCAAGAAACCGGTGGAGCCGGGGAGCTGTTTTTT. Protein product: CASSQETGGAGELFF.

There are many counts of this clonotype. The genes are TRBV12-3 or TRBV12-4 and TRBJ1-2, with 9 positions matching TRBD1. J gave up 7 bases and V 5 bases, and 11 bases lay outside the gene matches. This CDR3 comprises 15 residues. The CDR3 DNA sequence: TGTGCCAGCAGTAGCCCCGGACAGGGGAGGGGTGGCTACACCTTC. The encoded protein is CASSSPGQGRGGYTF.